This is a list of T cell receptor beta chains from one sample in a study of T cells in Graves' hyperthyroidism and ophthalmopathy. Each CDR3 protein gets one entry after TCRdb re-called the multiplex PCR reads with MiXCR. This table has some 740,000 distinct CDR3 sequences, around 15% appearing once. The sequenced material came from blood. These receptors all stem from a woman aged 18 to 35 with Graves' hyperthyroidism. The CDR3 runs from the conserved cysteine through the conserved F or W. The D gene is left open where the match is weak. Some rows have no size entry. The others give once, few or many, or a class for an expanded clone.

CDR3 protein: CASSLEGHPYEQYF
CDR3 DNA: TGTGCCAGCAGTTTAGAGGGACACCCCTACGAGCAGTACTTC
J gene: TRBJ2-7
D gene: NA
V gene: TRBV28
clone size: few

CDR3 protein: CASSLAGQTSGNTIYF
CDR3 DNA: TGCGCCAGCAGCTTGGCCGGACAGACCTCTGGAAACACCATATATTTT
J gene: TRBJ1-3
D gene: NA
V gene: TRBV5-1
clone size: NA

CDR3 protein: CASGLGGRPGELFF
CDR3 DNA: TGTGCTAGTGGTTTAGGTGGGAGACCCGGGGAGCTGTTTTTT
J gene: TRBJ2-2
D gene: NA
V gene: TRBV12-5
clone size: NA

CDR3 protein: CASSLSGRALAGELDTQYF
CDR3 DNA: TGTGCCAGCAGTTTGAGCGGCAGGGCACTAGCGGGAGAGCTAGATACGCAGTATTTT
J gene: TRBJ2-3
D gene: TRBD2
V gene: TRBV27
clone size: many

CDR3 protein: CASSLSWLGETKGNEQFF
CDR3 DNA: TGTGCCAGCAGCTTGTCTTGGTTGGGGGAGACGAAAGGCAATGAGCAGTTCTTC
J gene: TRBJ2-1
D gene: NA
V gene: TRBV7-9
clone size: many

CDR3 protein: CAIRPGQGGETQYF
CDR3 DNA: TGTGCCATCAGACCGGGACAGGGGGGAGAGACCCAGTACTTC
J gene: TRBJ2-5
D gene: TRBD1
V gene: TRBV10-3
clone size: many

CDR3 protein: CASSSVLALSYNEQFF
CDR3 DNA: TGTGCCAGCAGTTCCGTACTAGCGCTATCCTACAATGAGCAGTTCTTC
J gene: TRBJ2-1
D gene: TRBD2
V gene: TRBV6-1
clone size: many

CDR3 protein: CASSQGAAGGILYEQYF
CDR3 DNA: TGCGCCAGCAGCCAAGGGGCGGCGGGAGGGATTCTCTACGAGCAGTACTTC
J gene: TRBJ2-7
D gene: TRBD2
V gene: TRBV4-3
clone size: NA

CDR3 protein: CSARPGGNTGELFF
CDR3 DNA: TGCAGTGCCCGTCCGGGGGGGAACACCGGGGAGCTGTTTTTT
J gene: TRBJ2-2
D gene: TRBD2
V gene: TRBV20-1
clone size: few

CDR3 protein: CASSLGTDYGYTF
CDR3 DNA: TGTGCCAGCAGCTTAGGGACAGACTATGGCTACACCTTC
J gene: TRBJ1-2
D gene: NA
V gene: TRBV7-9
clone size: many

CDR3 protein: CASRSEGAGEKLFF
CDR3 DNA: TGTGCCAGCAGGTCGGAGGGAGCGGGAGAAAAACTGTTTTTT
J gene: TRBJ1-4
D gene: NA
V gene: TRBV6-1
clone size: NA

CDR3 protein: CASSQAPSGTDTQYF
CDR3 DNA: TGCGCCAGCAGCCAAGCACCTTCGGGGACAGATACGCAGTATTTT
J gene: TRBJ2-3
D gene: NA
V gene: TRBV4-3
clone size: NA

CDR3 protein: CASSYSAGDQPQHF
CDR3 DNA: TGTGCCAGCAGTTACTCGGCAGGGGATCAGCCCCAGCATTTT
J gene: TRBJ1-5
D gene: NA
V gene: TRBV6-6
clone size: many

CDR3 protein: CASSNRIAGASYEQYF
CDR3 DNA: TGTGCCAGCAGTAACCGGATAGCGGGAGCCTCCTACGAGCAGTACTTC
J gene: TRBJ2-7
D gene: TRBD2
V gene: TRBV12-3/TRBV12-4
clone size: NA

CDR3 protein: CASSRLAGGSGTDTQYF
CDR3 DNA: TGTGCCAGCAGCAGACTAGCGGGAGGTTCCGGCACAGATACGCAGTATTTT
J gene: TRBJ2-3
D gene: TRBD2
V gene: TRBV28
clone size: many

CDR3 protein: CASSQTGGNNEKLFF
CDR3 DNA: TGTGCCAGCAGTCAAACAGGGGGCAATAATGAAAAACTGTTTTTT
J gene: TRBJ1-4
D gene: TRBD1
V gene: TRBV27
clone size: NA

CDR3 protein: CASSPFGGSPFNNEQFF
CDR3 DNA: TGTGCCAGCAGCCCCTTCGGCGGGAGTCCATTTAACAATGAGCAGTTCTTC
J gene: TRBJ2-1
D gene: TRBD2
V gene: TRBV6-2/TRBV6-3
clone size: few

CDR3 protein: CSAPARGSYEQYF
CDR3 DNA: TGCAGTGCCCCGGCTCGGGGGTCCTACGAGCAGTACTTC
J gene: TRBJ2-7
D gene: NA
V gene: TRBV20-1
clone size: many

CDR3 protein: CASSRSTVTNTEAFF
CDR3 DNA: TGTGCCAGCAGTCGGTCGACAGTCACGAACACTGAAGCTTTCTTT
J gene: TRBJ1-1
D gene: NA
V gene: TRBV2
clone size: many

CDR3 protein: CASSLDTGLRPLHF
CDR3 DNA: TGTGCCAGCAGTCTCGATACAGGGCTTAGACCCCTCCACTTT
J gene: TRBJ1-6
D gene: NA
V gene: TRBV12-3/TRBV12-4
clone size: many